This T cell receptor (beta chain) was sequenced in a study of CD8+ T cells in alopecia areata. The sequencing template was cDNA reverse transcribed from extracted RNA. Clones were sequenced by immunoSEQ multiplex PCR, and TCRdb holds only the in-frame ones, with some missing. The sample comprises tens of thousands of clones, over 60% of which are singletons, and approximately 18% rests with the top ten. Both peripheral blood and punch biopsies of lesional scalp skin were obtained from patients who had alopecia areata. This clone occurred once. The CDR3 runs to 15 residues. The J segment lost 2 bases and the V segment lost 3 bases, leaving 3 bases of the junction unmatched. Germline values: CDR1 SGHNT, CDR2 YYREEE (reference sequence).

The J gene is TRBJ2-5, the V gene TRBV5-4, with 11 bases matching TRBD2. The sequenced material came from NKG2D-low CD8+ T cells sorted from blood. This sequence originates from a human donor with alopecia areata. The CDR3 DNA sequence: TGTGCCAGCAGCTCGGGACTAGCGGAACAAGAGACCCAGTACTTC. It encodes CASSSGLAEQETQYF.